The 20 T cell receptor beta chains below come from one sample, sequenced in a study of T cell responses to AZD1222 COVID-19 vaccine. Clones were read by immunoSEQ multiplex PCR, and TCRdb kept only the in-frame ones, dropping some. The data contain 100,000 to 150,000 clones, approximately 85% of them seen just once; the ten biggest clones take up less than 5.5%. Material: peripheral blood, obtained 28 days after the second AZD1222 dose. Receptors originate from an adult who received the AZD1222 COVID-19 vaccine.

The chain is built from TRBV10-1 and TRBJ1-5, with TRBD1 matching 9 bases. Per the germline V gene, CDR1 is WNHNN and CDR2 is SYGVQD (reference sequence). The CDR3 is 16 amino acids. V lost 6 bases and J lost 0; bases outside the gene matches: 6. The CDR3 DNA sequence: TGCGCCAGCAGCGGGACAGGGCCTAATAGCAATCAGCCCCAGCATTTT. Protein sequence: CASSGTGPNSNQPQHF.

This chain connects TRBV7-9 to TRBJ1-2; no firm D call. The CDR3 runs 15 residues. Germline CDR1 SEHNR, CDR2 FQNEAQ (reference sequence). V lost 1 base to trimming and J lost 3 bases, with 12 bases between them. This CDR3 is CASSLGERGYYGYTF. The CDR3, as DNA: TGTGCCAGCAGCTTAGGGGAGCGAGGGTACTATGGCTACACCTTC.

This rearrangement joins TRBV24-1 to TRBJ1-1; D is unresolved. This CDR3 region has 14 residues. From germline, CDR1 is KGHDR and CDR2 SFDVKD. V was cut by 1 base and J by 7 bases, with 12 bases left in between. The CDR3 reads CATSDFGEGDEAFF. The CDR3 bases are TGTGCCACCAGTGATTTTGGGGAAGGCGATGAAGCTTTCTTT.

The J gene is TRBJ1-2, the V gene TRBV7-2; 9 nucleotides line up with TRBD1. CDR1 is SGHTA, CDR2 FQGNSA, per germline. CDR3 length: 16 amino acids. With 4 bases clipped from V and 5 bases from J, the junction kept 11 bases outside the gene matches. CDR3 nucleotide sequence: TGTGCCAGCAGCTCGGCCGGACAGGGGCGGGCTTATGGCTACACCTTC. This gives the protein CASSSAGQGRAYGYTF.

The chain recombines TRBV20-1 with TRBJ1-2; TRBD1 agrees at 8 bases. The germline CDR1 and CDR2 sequences are DFQATT and SNEGSKA (reference sequence). The CDR3 has 14 amino acids. Losses at the gene ends were 3 bases for V and 1 base for J; bases not matched to a gene: 4. This CDR3 is CSASWTGRNYGYTF. As DNA, the CDR3 is TGCAGTGCTAGTTGGACAGGGCGTAACTATGGCTACACCTTC.

The CDR3 DNA follows: TGCGCCAGCAGCTTGTTGGGACAGGGAGGTGAAAAACTGTTTTTT. Translated, it gives CASSLLGQGGEKLFF. This chain uses TRBV5-1 with TRBJ1-4; 9 positions match TRBD1. Germline lookup yields CDR1 SGHRS and CDR2 YFSETQ. The J segment lost 7 bases and the V segment lost 1 base, leaving 5 bases of the junction unmatched. The CDR3 runs to 15 residues.

V is TRBV6-1 and J is TRBJ2-3; 14 nucleotides match TRBD2. This CDR3 is 16 amino acids long. Germline values: CDR1 MNHNS, CDR2 SASEGT. After removal of 3 bases from V and 5 bases from J, the junction contained 4 bases not matched to a gene. The CDR3 sequence: CASSEGLAGVLDTQYF. The CDR3 nucleotides are TGTGCCAGCAGTGAGGGACTAGCGGGGGTGCTAGATACGCAGTATTTT.

A few counts support this clone. The gene calls are TRBV5-1 and TRBJ1-4, with 10 bases matching TRBD1. The CDR3 is made up of 19 amino acids. The junction had 15 bases not matched to a gene; V was cut back by 4 bases and J by 3 bases. Per the germline V gene, CDR1 is SGHRS and CDR2 is YFSETQ. This chain's CDR3 is CASSPGPRQGALSNEKLFF. As DNA, the CDR3 is TGCGCCAGCAGCCCCGGCCCCCGACAGGGGGCTTTGTCTAATGAAAAACTGTTTTTT. Full variable domain (missing parts from reference TRBV5-1 and TRBJ1-4): KAGVTQTPRYLIKTRGQQVTLSCSPISGHRSVSWYQQTPGQGLQFLFEYFSETQRNKGNFPGRFSGRQFSNSRSEMNVSTLELGDSALYLCASSPGPRQGALSNEKLFFGSGTQLSVL.

The chain combines TRBV19 with TRBJ1-6; 7 positions agree with TRBD1. V was pared by 4 bases and J by 9 bases, with 12 bases of the junction left unmatched. Germline CDR1 LNHDA, CDR2 SQIVND (reference sequence). The CDR3 spans 16 residues. The CDR3 protein is CASSTVQGSGTSPLHF. The CDR3 DNA follows: TGTGCCAGTAGTACGGTACAGGGGTCGGGTACTTCACCCCTCCACTTT.

This clone was detected a few times. The V call is TRBV9, the J call TRBJ2-7, with TRBD1 identical over 7 bases. Germline V gives CDR1 SGDLS, CDR2 YYNGEE. The CDR3 spans 14 residues. V lost 3 bases and J lost 6; bases outside the gene matches: 9. This CDR3 is CASSADRWPGEQYF. The DNA for the CDR3 is TGTGCCAGCAGCGCGGACAGGTGGCCAGGCGAGCAGTACTTC.

This clone was seen once. The chain joins TRBV6-5 to TRBJ1-4; D remains unclear. CDR3 size: 13 residues. The germline V gene encodes CDR1 MNHEY and CDR2 SVGAGI. V was shortened by 7 bases and J by 6 bases, with 12 bases between the two germline ends. CDR3 amino acids: CASKGPGDEKLFF. As DNA, the CDR3 is TGTGCCAGCAAAGGGCCTGGGGATGAAAAACTGTTTTTT.

The chain joins TRBV7-9 to TRBJ2-2, with 7 positions matching TRBD1. There are 15 residues in the CDR3. Germline lookup yields CDR1 SEHNR and CDR2 FQNEAQ (reference sequence). Trimming removed 3 bases from V and 3 bases from J; junction bases left unmatched: 4. The CDR3 sequence: CASSFKGADTGELFF. The CDR3, as DNA: TGTGCCAGCAGCTTTAAGGGGGCGGACACCGGGGAGCTGTTTTTT.

This chain joins TRBV30 and TRBJ1-5; TRBD1 aligns across 7 bases. The germline V gene has CDR1 GTSNPN and CDR2 SVGIG (reference sequence). Trimming removed 3 bases from V and 3 bases from J; junction bases left unmatched: 2. The CDR3 spans 13 residues. The CDR3 coding sequence is TGTGCCTGGAGGGGACAGTCCAATCAGCCCCAGCATTTT. Its translation: CAWRGQSNQPQHF.

The chain combines TRBV7-3 with TRBJ1-1; 7 bases agree with TRBD1. The CDR3 covers 13 residues. Trimming took 4 bases from V and 3 from J; bases not matched to a gene: 2. The V gene's germline CDR1 is SGHTA and CDR2 FQGTGA. The CDR3 DNA follows: TGTGCCAGCAGCTCAGGACAGGACACTGAAGCTTTCTTT. Protein sequence: CASSSGQDTEAFF.

This rearrangement joins TRBV6-2 or TRBV6-3 to TRBJ2-3; 7 bases agree with TRBD1. Germline assignment: CDR1 MNHEY and CDR2 SVGEGT. V lost 5 bases, J lost 4 bases, and 6 bases stayed unmatched. CDR3 size: 14 residues. CDR3 region: CASSLTGSADTQYF. For the CDR3, the DNA is TGTGCCAGCAGTCTGACAGGGTCGGCAGATACGCAGTATTTT.

The J gene is TRBJ2-2, the V gene TRBV7-7; 7 bases map to TRBD1. The CDR3 length is 17 residues. Germline assignment: CDR1 SSHAT and CDR2 FNYEAQ (reference sequence). Trimming at V came to 6 bases and at J to 0 bases, leaving 10 bases not matched to a gene. CDR3 residues: CASSMTGDSANTGELFF. In DNA, the CDR3 is TGTGCCAGCAGTATGACTGGGGACAGCGCGAACACCGGGGAGCTGTTTTTT.

The chain uses TRBV6-5 and TRBJ1-4; D is unresolved. This CDR3 contains 15 residues. V lost 6 bases and J lost 0, with 11 bases in between. Germline V gene lookup returns CDR1 MNHEY and CDR2 SVGAGI. The CDR3 spells CASRGSVATNEKLFF. CDR3 nucleotide sequence: TGTGCCAGCAGGGGGTCGGTGGCAACTAATGAAAAACTGTTTTTT.

CDR3 nucleotide sequence: TGTGCCAGCAGCTTACAGCCCAAAAACATTCAGTACTTC. The encoded protein is CASSLQPKNIQYF. This rearrangement joins TRBV11-2 to TRBJ2-4; no reliable D call. This CDR3 spans 13 amino acids. The germline V and J ends were trimmed by 2 bases and 2 bases, with 4 bases remaining between them. From germline, CDR1 is SGHAT and CDR2 FQNNGV.

This sequence joins TRBV7-2 and TRBJ2-3; 8 bases fit TRBD2. Germline V gene sequence: CDR1 SGHTA, CDR2 FQGNSA. The ends lost 1 base at V and 0 bases at J; junction bases unmatched: 3. The length of the CDR3 is 16 residues. As DNA, the CDR3 is TGTGCCAGCAGCTTAGTCCTAGCGGGTAGCACAGATACGCAGTATTTT. As protein: CASSLVLAGSTDTQYF.

The genes are TRBV7-2 and TRBJ2-3; D is perhaps TRBD1 or TRBD2 (5 bases each). Trimming removed 4 bases from V and 6 bases from J, with 23 bases in between. The CDR3 has 17 amino acids. Germline V gene sequence: CDR1 SGHTA, CDR2 FQGNSA. CDR3 protein: CASSSSGTTVTLDTQYF. The CDR3 coding sequence is TGTGCCAGCAGCTCCTCCGGGACGACCGTGACGTTGGATACGCAGTATTTT.